This TCR beta chain is drawn from a study of T cell responses to AZD1222 COVID-19 vaccine. About this clone itself: Its matching antigen is unknown.

TCRdb keeps only in-frame clones here, not all; method: immunoSEQ multiplex PCR. The sample comprises over 150,000 clones, approximately 90% of which are singletons, and about 1.6% rests with the top ten. Study findings and constraints: Vaccine-related CD4 TCRs covered spike, predominating at 160-218 and 743-854. An increase in Spike-specific TCR breadth and depth was observed after two AZD1222 doses. Donors in the cohort were predominantly white British and more often female, and clonal diversity was possibly underestimated.

Germline V gene data show CDR1 as MNHEY and CDR2 as SVGAGI. CDR3 length: 15 amino acids. Trimming cost V 0 bases and J 4 bases, with 13 bases left between them. The receptor was derived from an adult in good health. The sequenced sample was peripheral blood, obtained on day 0 of AZD1222 vaccination. This chain connects TRBV6-5 to TRBJ2-7; the D is unclear. The CDR3 bases are TGTGCCAGCAGTTACTCGATATGGAGTTCTTACGAGCAGTACTTC. Protein: CASSYSIWSSYEQYF.